A selection of T cell receptor beta chains follows, all from one sample in a study of CD4+ T cells in melanoma. TCRdb's copy holds only in-frame clones and misses some; the assay was immunoSEQ multiplex PCR. The top ten hold approximately 15% of the sample, which has roughly 13,000 clones, roughly 80% seen once. The sample comprised cells from a culture (not recorded whether cultured in vitro). The receptor source for this set is a human donor with melanoma. CDR3s include the opening cysteine and the closing phenylalanine or tryptophan. D genes are given only for firm matches. Clone size, where shown, is once, few, many, or a class for clones that have expanded.

abundance	v_gene	j_gene	d_gene	CDR3nt	CDR3aa
.	TRBV5-1	TRBJ1-2	TRBD1	TGCGCCAGCAGCCTGGGGGACAGGGCGGGTGGCTACACCTTC	CASSLGDRAGGYTF
.	TRBV7-2	TRBJ1-2	TRBD1	TGTGCCAGCAGCTTAGACGTGAACAGGGGAATTAACTATGGCTACACCTTC	CASSLDVNRGINYGYTF
.	TRBV6-1	TRBJ2-7	.	TGTGCCAGCCGAAGACAGGCGGACACCTACGAGCAGTACTTC	CASRRQADTYEQYF
.	TRBV7-3	TRBJ1-1	TRBD1	TGTGCCAGCGCCTACGGACAGGGCTCCATCGAAGCTTTCTTT	CASAYGQGSIEAFF
.	TRBV19	TRBJ2-7	TRBD2	TGTGCCAGTAGGGACCTAGCGGGGGGGTCCTACGAGCAGTACTTC	CASRDLAGGSYEQYF
.	TRBV6-4	TRBJ2-1	TRBD2	TGTGCCAGCGGGGGGACCCTTCGGAAGCGGGGGTGGAATGAGCAGTTCTTC	CASGGTLRKRGWNEQFF
.	TRBV5-6	TRBJ2-5	TRBD1	TGTGCCAGCAGCCCGGACAGGGGTAGACAGACCCAGTACTTC	CASSPDRGRQTQYF
.	TRBV4-1	TRBJ2-3	.	TGCGCCAGCAGCCAAGGCTATAAAGGACCGCGATACACAGATACGCAGTATTTT	CASSQGYKGPRYTDTQYF
.	TRBV6-6	TRBJ1-4	.	TGTGCCAGCAGTCCTTCACAGGGTGTCTATGAAAAACTGTTTTTT	CASSPSQGVYEKLFF
.	TRBV4-1	TRBJ1-1	.	TGCGCCAGCAGCCAAGGTCGAGGGCAAGCTTTCTTT	CASSQGRGQAFF
.	TRBV2	TRBJ1-6	.	TGTGCCAGCGTGGCAGGACCCAATTCACCCCTCCACTTT	CASVAGPNSPLHF
.	TRBV15	TRBJ2-7	.	TGTGCCACCAGCAGAGACGGGCACCTCGCCTACGAGCAGTACTTC	CATSRDGHLAYEQYF
.	TRBV5-1	TRBJ1-4	.	TGCGCCAGCAGCATCGACCCGGGGGGCAGTGAAAAACTGTTTTTT	CASSIDPGGSEKLFF
.	TRBV4-1	TRBJ1-4	.	TGCGCCAGCAGCCACTTGCAGGGGTCTAATGAAAAACTGTTTTTT	CASSHLQGSNEKLFF
few	TRBV2	TRBJ2-7	TRBD1	TGTGCCAGCAGGGGGACAGGGGTGGTCCACGAGCAGTACTTC	CASRGTGVVHEQYF
.	TRBV19	TRBJ2-2	TRBD2	TGTGCCATTGGGGACGGCGGGGGGACCGGGGAGCTGTTTTTT	CAIGDGGGTGELFF
.	TRBV6-5	TRBJ2-1	.	TGTGCCAGCAGTTATTTCAAGGGTGAGCAGTTCTTC	CASSYFKGEQFF
.	TRBV4-2	TRBJ2-2	.	TGTGCCAGCAGCTCGACTAGAGCGAACACCGGGGAGCTGTTTTTT	CASSSTRANTGELFF
.	TRBV30	TRBJ2-3	.	TGTGCCTGGGGTACAGGCGGGGGCACAGATACGCAGTATTTT	CAWGTGGGTDTQYF
.	TRBV28	TRBJ1-3	.	TGTGCCAGCACCCTCAGCCACTCTGGAAACACCATATATTTT	CASTLSHSGNTIYF
.	TRBV9	TRBJ2-5	TRBD2	TGTGCCAGCAGCGTTCACGGGACTACAACGTACCAAGAGACCCAGTACTTC	CASSVHGTTTYQETQYF
.	TRBV30	TRBJ1-6	.	TGTGCCTGGAGTCCTGGGAATTCACCCCTCCACTTT	CAWSPGNSPLHF
.	TRBV6-1	TRBJ2-7	.	TGTGCCAGCAGTGAAGGCCGGGACACATACGAGCAGTACTTC	CASSEGRDTYEQYF
.	TRBV11-3	TRBJ2-3	.	TGTGCCAGCAGCTTAGATGGCCGACAGACACCCACAGATACGCAGTATTTT	CASSLDGRQTPTDTQYF
few	TRBV6-5	TRBJ1-5	TRBD1	TGTGCCAGCAGACTCGGACAGGGGAAGCCCCAGCATTTT	CASRLGQGKPQHF
.	TRBV7-9	TRBJ1-2	.	TGTGCCAGCAGCCAACTTAGGGTCGGGGATGGCTACACCTTC	CASSQLRVGDGYTF
.	TRBV10-3	TRBJ2-7	TRBD2	TGTGCCATCAGCGCCGGGACTAGCGGGGGGGCCGGCGAGCAGTACTTC	CAISAGTSGGAGEQYF
.	TRBV5-4	TRBJ1-1	.	TGTGCCAGCAGCAAGGATGTTACAGGGTTCACTGAAGCTTTCTTT	CASSKDVTGFTEAFF
.	TRBV13	TRBJ1-4	.	TGTGCCAGCAGCTTAGGCCTTGGAGCAACTAATGAAAAACTGTTTTTT	CASSLGLGATNEKLFF
once	TRBV5-1	TRBJ2-7	TRBD2	TGCGCCAGCAATGGGGACTACTACGAGCAGTACTTC	CASNGDYYEQYF
.	TRBV5-1	TRBJ2-1	.	TGCGCCAGCAGCCTGGGAAAGGGGGGGTTTTCCTACAATGAGCAGTTCTTC	CASSLGKGGFSYNEQFF
.	TRBV5-5	TRBJ2-7	TRBD1	TGTGCCAGCAGCTTGGCTGGCAGGGGGCTATACGAGCAGTACTTC	CASSLAGRGLYEQYF
.	TRBV19	TRBJ1-3	.	TGTGCCAGTAGTCCCGACGGGACCGGGAACACCATATATTTT	CASSPDGTGNTIYF
.	TRBV4-2	TRBJ1-6	.	TGTGCCAGCAGCCAAGATAGGTCCTCCTCCTATAATTCACCCCTCCACTTT	CASSQDRSSSYNSPLHF
.	TRBV6-4	TRBJ1-1	TRBD1	TGTGCCAGCAGTGCAGCAGGGGGGACTGAAGCTTTCTTT	CASSAAGGTEAFF
once	TRBV7-9	TRBJ1-1	.	TGTGCCAGCAGTTTCCAGGCGGGGGTGAGCACTGAAGCTTTCTTT	CASSFQAGVSTEAFF
.	TRBV4-1	TRBJ2-5	TRBD2	TGCGCCAGCAGCCAGGGCAGACTAGCGGGGCCCCTCGGGACCCAGTACTTC	CASSQGRLAGPLGTQYF
.	TRBV12-5	TRBJ1-3	.	TGTGCTAGTGGTTTGGTACTATTAGGTGGGGACTCTGGAAACACCATATATTTT	CASGLVLLGGDSGNTIYF
.	TRBV9	TRBJ2-1	.	TGTGCCAGCAGCGGGATCGGCAATGAGCAGTTCTTC	CASSGIGNEQFF
.	TRBV7-3	TRBJ2-2	.	TGTGCCAGCAGCTTTTGGGAGACCGGGGAGCTGTTTTTT	CASSFWETGELFF